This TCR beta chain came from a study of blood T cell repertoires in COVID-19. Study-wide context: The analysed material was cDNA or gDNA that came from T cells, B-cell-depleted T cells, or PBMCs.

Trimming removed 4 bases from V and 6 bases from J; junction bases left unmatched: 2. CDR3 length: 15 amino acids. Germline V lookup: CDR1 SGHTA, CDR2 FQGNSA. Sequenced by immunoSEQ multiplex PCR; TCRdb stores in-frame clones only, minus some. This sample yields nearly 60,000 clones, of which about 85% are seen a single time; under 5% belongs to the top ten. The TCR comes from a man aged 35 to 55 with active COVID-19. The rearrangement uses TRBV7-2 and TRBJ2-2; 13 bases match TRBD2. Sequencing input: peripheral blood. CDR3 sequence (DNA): TGTGCCAGCAGCTGGACTAGCGGGAGAGCCGGGGAGCTGTTTTTT. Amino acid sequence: CASSWTSGRAGELFF.